The rows below give T cell receptor beta chains drawn from one sample of a study of blood T cell repertoires in COVID-19. Assay used: immunoSEQ multiplex PCR; TCRdb lists only in-frame clones, some missing. The sample has 200,000 to 250,000 clones, nearly 90% seen once; the top ten hold approximately 11%. The sequenced sample consisted of PBMCs or T cells enriched from blood (not recorded which). These receptors all stem from a man in his thirties or forties who had recovered from COVID-19. Each CDR3 is given with its conserved first and last residue. A D gene is named only where the DNA matches it firmly. Only part of the rows carry a size: once, few, many, or a class if the clone is expanded.

J gene | clone size | V gene | D gene | CDR3 DNA | CDR3 protein
TRBJ2-7 | NA | TRBV10-2 | NA | TGCGCCAGCAACAGCCAGGCCTTAAGCTACGAGCAGTACTTC | CASNSQALSYEQYF
TRBJ1-4 | NA | TRBV9 | NA | TGTGCCAGCAGCGTAGCTCCACAGGCGTCTTATGAAAAACTGTTTTTT | CASSVAPQASYEKLFF
TRBJ1-1 | NA | TRBV7-2 | NA | TGTGCCAGCAGCTTTCAGGGGAACACTGAAGCTTTCTTT | CASSFQGNTEAFF
TRBJ2-7 | NA | TRBV5-1 | NA | TGCGCCAGCAGCTTGGTTCAGGGGACGCCCTTCTCCTACGAGCAGTACTTC | CASSLVQGTPFSYEQYF
TRBJ1-6 | NA | TRBV19 | NA | TGTGCCAGTAGGCTGGACAGATCCTATAATTCACCCCTCCACTTT | CASRLDRSYNSPLHF
TRBJ1-5 | NA | TRBV6-5 | TRBD1 | TGTGCCAGCAGTTCCCGGACAGGCACCAATCAGCCCCAGCATTTT | CASSSRTGTNQPQHF
TRBJ1-5 | NA | TRBV28 | TRBD1 | TGTGCCAGCAGTTTCCCCCAGGGGGCAATTCAGCCCCAGCATTTT | CASSFPQGAIQPQHF
TRBJ1-3 | NA | TRBV28 | NA | TGTGCCACCTCAGGCGGAAACACCATATATTTT | CATSGGNTIYF
TRBJ1-5 | NA | TRBV12-3/TRBV12-4 | NA | TGTGCCAGCAGTTTGTGGGGGCATCAGCCCCAGCATTTT | CASSLWGHQPQHF
TRBJ1-6 | NA | TRBV6-5 | NA | TGTGCCAGCAGACCAACCACCGAACGGTCACCCCTCCACTTT | CASRPTTERSPLHF
TRBJ1-5 | few | TRBV7-4 | NA | TGCGCCACCAGCCCCGCATACGGGGGGGGGAGCAATCAGCCCCAGCATTTT | CATSPAYGGGSNQPQHF
TRBJ1-1 | NA | TRBV6-6 | TRBD1 | TGTGCCAGCAGTTATTACAGGGGTCGGACTGAAGCTTTCTTT | CASSYYRGRTEAFF
TRBJ2-3 | NA | TRBV1 | NA | TGCACCAGCAGCCAAGATGGCGAGCGGCGTAGCACAGATACGCAGTATTTT | CTSSQDGERRSTDTQYF
TRBJ1-5 | NA | TRBV5-1 | NA | TGCGCCAGCAGCTTGGAGGGGGTGACAAATCAGCCCCAGCATTTT | CASSLEGVTNQPQHF
TRBJ2-1 | NA | TRBV5-1 | NA | TGCGCCAGCAGCTTGGAAACAGGGTTCCTACAGAATGAGCAGTTCTTC | CASSLETGFLQNEQFF
TRBJ2-7 | NA | TRBV29-1 | NA | TGCAGCGTTGAATTTCGGGGATACGAGCAGTACTTC | CSVEFRGYEQYF
TRBJ2-1 | NA | TRBV19 | TRBD2 | TGTGCCAGTAGTGGGGGACTAGCGGGAGGACGAGCCTACAATGAGCAGTTCTTC | CASSGGLAGGRAYNEQFF
TRBJ1-2 | NA | TRBV2 | NA | TGTGCCAGCACTGAAGAGATTCAGGTTTACTATGGCTACACCTTC | CASTEEIQVYYGYTF
TRBJ1-2 | NA | TRBV6-5 | TRBD1 | TGTGCCAGCAGGGATGACAGGGTCTATGGCTACACCTTC | CASRDDRVYGYTF
TRBJ2-1 | NA | TRBV7-2 | TRBD2 | TGTGCCAGCAGTTCCGCCGGGACTAGCGGGAGGTCCTACAATGAGCAGTTCTTC | CASSSAGTSGRSYNEQFF
TRBJ1-2 | NA | TRBV30 | TRBD1 | TGTGCCTGGAGTGTAGCGAGACAGGGTGGTGGCTACACCTTC | CAWSVARQGGGYTF
TRBJ2-2 | NA | TRBV6-5 | TRBD2 | TGTGCCAGCAGTTACTCTGCGGGGGGGAACACCGGGGAGCTGTTTTTT | CASSYSAGGNTGELFF
TRBJ2-2 | NA | TRBV11-3 | NA | TGTGCCAGCAGCAGCCGGGACAAGAACACCGGGGAGCTGTTTTTT | CASSSRDKNTGELFF
TRBJ2-2 | NA | TRBV12-3/TRBV12-4 | NA | TGTGCCAGCAGTTATGGCGGGACCGGGGAGCTGTTTTTT | CASSYGGTGELFF
TRBJ1-3 | once | TRBV4-2 | NA | TGTGCCAGCAGCCAAGAATTATCGGGAAAGATTGGCTCTGGAAACACCATATATTTT | CASSQELSGKIGSGNTIYF
TRBJ1-1 | NA | TRBV2 | NA | TGTGCCAGCAGACCAAGCGGGGGGACTGAAGCTTTCTTT | CASRPSGGTEAFF
TRBJ2-3 | NA | TRBV19 | TRBD1 | TGTGCCAGTAGCGCAAACAGGGGGGCCGCACCCACAGATACGCAGTATTTT | CASSANRGAAPTDTQYF
TRBJ2-2 | NA | TRBV2 | TRBD1 | TGTGCCAGCAGAGGGGACAGGGGGCAAGGCGGGGAGCTGTTTTTT | CASRGDRGQGGELFF
TRBJ1-4 | once | TRBV4-3 | NA | TGCGCCAGCAGCGACCAAGGGGGTCCAACTAATGAAAAACTGTTTTTT | CASSDQGGPTNEKLFF
TRBJ2-7 | NA | TRBV19 | NA | TGTGCCAGTAGTATGCGGAGGGGGCAGTACTTC | CASSMRRGQYF
TRBJ1-2 | NA | TRBV3-1/TRBV3-2 | NA | TGTGCCAGCAGCCAGGGGGGGTTCTATGGCTACACCTTC | CASSQGGFYGYTF
TRBJ2-5 | NA | TRBV5-1 | TRBD1 | TGCGCCAGCGGAGACGGGACAGGGGGCCAAGAGACCCAGTACTTC | CASGDGTGGQETQYF
TRBJ2-1 | NA | TRBV19 | NA | TGTGCCAGTAGCCCCGCCTACGCCCCCGGGGTGTCTGAGCAGTTCTTC | CASSPAYAPGVSEQFF
TRBJ2-3 | NA | TRBV5-1 | TRBD2 | TGCGCCAGCAGCAACCGGGACTACGGATCAGATACGCAGTATTTT | CASSNRDYGSDTQYF
TRBJ1-5 | NA | TRBV19 | NA | TGTGCCAGTAGAAGTGTTAGTCGGCGACTATACCAGCCCCAGCATTTT | CASRSVSRRLYQPQHF